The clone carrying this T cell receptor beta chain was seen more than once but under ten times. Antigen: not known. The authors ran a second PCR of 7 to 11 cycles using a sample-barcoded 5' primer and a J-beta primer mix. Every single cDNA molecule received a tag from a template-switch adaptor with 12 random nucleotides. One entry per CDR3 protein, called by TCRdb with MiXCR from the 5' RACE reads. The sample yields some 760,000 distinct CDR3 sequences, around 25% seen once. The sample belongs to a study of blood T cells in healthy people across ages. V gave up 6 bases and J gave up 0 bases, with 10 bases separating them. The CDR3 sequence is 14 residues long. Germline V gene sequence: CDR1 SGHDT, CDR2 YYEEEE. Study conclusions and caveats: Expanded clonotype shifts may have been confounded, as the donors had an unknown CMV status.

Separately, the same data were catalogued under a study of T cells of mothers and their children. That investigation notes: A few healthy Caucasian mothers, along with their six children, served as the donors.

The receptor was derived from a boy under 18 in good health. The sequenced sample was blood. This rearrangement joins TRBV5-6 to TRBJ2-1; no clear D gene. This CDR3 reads CASTDGYSYNEQFF. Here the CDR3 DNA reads TGTGCCAGCACTGACGGTTACTCCTACAATGAGCAGTTCTTC.